Presented here are 24 T cell receptor beta chains from one specimen sequenced in a study of CD8 T cells in Susac syndrome. Reverse transcription of roughly 0.5 to 1 ug RNA used random hexamers. TCRdb called the immunoSEQ multiplex PCR reads again in MiXCR, with one record for every CDR3 protein. The table lists around 200,000 distinct CDR3 sequences, 85% to 95% of them singletons, with around 0.1% in the top ten. The sequencing input was CD4+ T cells from PBMCs. These TCRs come from a human donor in good health.

The CDR3 is CSALSGSTDTQYF. In DNA, the CDR3 is TGCAGTGCACTTAGCGGTAGCACAGATACGCAGTATTTT. The J gene is TRBJ2-3, the V gene TRBV20-1; tentative D call: TRBD2 (6 bases). The CDR3 consists of 13 residues. Germline V gene data show CDR1 as DFQATT and CDR2 as SNEGSKA (reference sequence). V dropped 6 bases and J dropped 0 bases, with 10 bases sitting between them.

The rearrangement links TRBV7-2 to TRBJ2-1; D not resolved. This CDR3 comprises 11 residues. Germline-derived CDR1 and CDR2 are SGHTA and FQGNSA. V shed 5 bases and J shed 10 bases, with 9 bases lying between them. The CDR3 reads CASSPAKEQFF. The DNA of the CDR3 is TGTGCCAGCAGCCCCGCGAAGGAGCAGTTCTTC.

The chain joins TRBV18 to TRBJ1-2; 7 nucleotides agree with TRBD1. The length of the CDR3 is 14 residues. CDR1 and CDR2 from the germline V gene are KGHSH and LQKENI. Trimming took 6 bases from V and 3 from J; bases not matched to a gene: 7. CDR3 nucleotide sequence: TGTGCCAGCTCCCAAGAGGGACAGCACTATGGCTACACCTTC. Protein sequence: CASSQEGQHYGYTF.

V gene TRBV5-6 combines with J gene TRBJ1-5; D unclear. The V gene lost 1 base and the J gene lost 3 bases, with 8 bases spanning the gap. The CDR3 is made up of 14 amino acids. Germline values: CDR1 SGHDT, CDR2 YYEEEE. CDR3 in amino acids: CASSLRQLNQPQHF. In nucleotides, the CDR3 is TGTGCCAGCAGCTTGAGGCAGCTCAATCAGCCCCAGCATTTT.

CDR3 protein: CSVGTARDTDTQYF. The CDR3 DNA is TGCAGCGTCGGGACAGCCCGAGACACAGATACGCAGTATTTT. The chain recombines TRBV29-1 with TRBJ2-3; TRBD1 matches 7 bases. Germline trimming cut 6 bases from V and 2 bases from J; bases unmatched to any gene: 8. The CDR3 is made up of 14 amino acids. Germline V gene lookup returns CDR1 SQVTM and CDR2 ANQGSEA.

CDR3 amino acids: CAWSRGTTQYF. The DNA of the CDR3 is TGTGCCTGGAGTAGGGGGACTACGCAGTATTTT. The chain carries TRBV30 and TRBJ2-3; perhaps TRBD1 as D (6 bases). CDR1 is GTSNPN, CDR2 SVGIG, per germline (reference sequence). The CDR3 loop spans 11 amino acids. Between the trimmed V and J ends, which lost 2 bases and 8 bases, there was a span of 8 bases.

The chain employs TRBV30 and TRBJ2-2; TRBD2 agrees at 11 bases. V lost 3 bases and J lost 4; bases outside the gene matches: 10. Germline V lookup: CDR1 GTSNPN, CDR2 SVGIG (reference sequence). This CDR3 spans 17 amino acids. Written as DNA, the CDR3 is TGTGCCTGGAGCAAGGGACTAGCGGAGAGGGGCACCGGGGAGCTGTTTTTT. Translating it yields CAWSKGLAERGTGELFF.

V and J are TRBV5-4 and TRBJ2-7, with 10 bases that match TRBD2. Per germline, CDR1 SGHNT and CDR2 YYREEE (reference sequence). The CDR3 runs to 14 residues. The J segment lost 7 bases and the V segment lost 0 bases, leaving 4 bases of the junction unmatched. CDR3 sequence (DNA): TGTGCCAGCAGCTTGGCTAGCGGGAGAGGAGAGCAGTACGTC. It translates to CASSLASGRGEQYV.

V is TRBV29-1 and J is TRBJ1-5, with D tentatively TRBD1 (5 bases). This CDR3 is built from 13 residues. Trimming shortened V by 5 bases and J by 4 bases, and 12 bases separated the two germline ends. Germline CDR1 and CDR2: SQVTM and ANQGSEA. The DNA for the CDR3 is TGCAGCGTTAAGACAGCTTTAAATCAGCCCCAGCATTTT. Its protein product is CSVKTALNQPQHF.

The V call is TRBV29-1, the J call TRBJ2-7, with unresolved D. The CDR3 has 13 amino acids. From germline, CDR1 is SQVTM and CDR2 ANQGSEA. The germline V and J ends were trimmed by 6 bases and 1 base, with 13 bases remaining between them. CDR3 loop: CSVTSDGSYEQYF. In nucleotides, the CDR3 is TGCAGCGTCACCTCGGACGGATCCTACGAGCAGTACTTC.

The J gene is TRBJ2-7, the V gene TRBV7-9; maybe TRBD1 (5 bases). Germline CDR1 and CDR2: SEHNR and FQNEAQ (reference sequence). V was trimmed by 1 base and J by 0 bases, leaving 7 bases between them. This CDR3 is built from 14 residues. The CDR3 DNA reads as TGTGCCAGCAGCTTAGAGGGGAACTCCTACGAGCAGTACTTC. This sequence encodes CASSLEGNSYEQYF.

The chain employs TRBV7-2 and TRBJ2-7, with a possible D match to TRBD1 (6 bases). Trimming pared 4 bases from V and 3 bases from J, leaving 13 bases between. This CDR3 has 14 amino acids. Per germline, CDR1 SGHTA and CDR2 FQGNSA. CDR3 in DNA: TGTGCCAGCAGCTCGGAACACAGGGTCTACGAGCAGTACTTC. Translated: CASSSEHRVYEQYF.

The chain links TRBV3-1 to TRBJ2-5, with D tentatively TRBD1 (6 bases). CDR1 LGHDT and CDR2 YNNKEL come from the germline V gene (reference sequence). The CDR3 consists of 13 residues. Trimming removed 6 bases at V and 5 bases at J, with 13 bases between. The chain's CDR3 is CASRHLGAETQYF. The CDR3 DNA sequence: TGTGCCAGCAGACACCTGGGGGCGGAGACCCAGTACTTC.

V and J are TRBV27 and TRBJ1-1; 9 bases are shared with TRBD1. Trimming cost V 5 bases and J 3 bases; bases outside gene matches: 7. The germline V gene encodes CDR1 MNHEY and CDR2 SMNVEV (reference sequence). The CDR3 has 15 residues. The CDR3 DNA sequence: TGTGCCAGCAGTGGAAGGGACAGGGCGGACACTGAAGCTTTCTTT. It translates to CASSGRDRADTEAFF.

This chain joins TRBV7-3 and TRBJ2-2, with 7 bases identical to TRBD2. V was pared by 2 bases and J by 5 bases, with 2 bases of the junction left unmatched. The germline CDR1 and CDR2 sequences are SGHTA and FQGTGA. This CDR3 is built from 14 residues. The CDR3 region has the DNA TGTGCCAGCAGCTTAGCCGGGGGGACCGGGGAGCTGTTTTTT. It codes for CASSLAGGTGELFF.

The CDR3 DNA reads TGTGCCAGCAGTACGACGGTTAACTATGGCTACACCTTC. The encoded protein is CASSTTVNYGYTF. The chain uses TRBV12-3 or TRBV12-4 and TRBJ1-2; no firm D call. The V gene lost 5 bases and the J gene lost 1 base, with 8 bases spanning the gap. This CDR3 is built from 13 residues.

The V gene is TRBV28, the J gene TRBJ1-1, with D unresolved. With 7 bases removed from V and 1 base from J, the gap between germline ends came to 16 bases. CDR1 and CDR2 from the germline V gene are MDHEN and SYDVKM. The CDR3 covers 15 residues. CDR3 sequence: CASTNWGSSNTEAFF. CDR3 DNA sequence: TGTGCCAGCACCAATTGGGGATCCTCGAACACTGAAGCTTTCTTT.

The DNA for the CDR3 is TGCAGTGCCACTTGGGTTCGCGAAAAACTGTTTTTT. Translation gives CSATWVREKLFF. The rearrangement joins TRBV20-1 to TRBJ1-4; D not certain. Per the germline V gene, CDR1 is DFQATT and CDR2 is SNEGSKA (reference sequence). V lost 6 bases to trimming and J lost 8 bases, with 13 bases between them. This CDR3 has 12 residues.

V usage is TRBV30 and J usage is TRBJ2-3; tentatively, D is TRBD1 (5 bases). Germline values: CDR1 GTSNPN, CDR2 SVGIG (reference sequence). The CDR3 is 15 residues long. V lost 5 bases, J lost 0 bases, and 15 bases lay in between. CDR3 DNA: TGTGCCTGGTCGCCTGACAGATCTAGCACAGATACGCAGTATTTT. Translation gives CAWSPDRSSTDTQYF.

The V gene is TRBV19, the J gene TRBJ1-1; D not certain. Germline V gene sequence: CDR1 LNHDA, CDR2 SQIVND (reference sequence). The ends were cut back, 3 bases at V and 5 bases at J, with 10 bases in the middle. CDR3 length: 13 amino acids. The CDR3 coding sequence is TGTGCCAGTAGTATTGGGTTGAGGACTGAAGCTTTCTTT. This encodes CASSIGLRTEAFF.

V gene TRBV19 combines with J gene TRBJ1-2; perhaps TRBD1 as D (5 bases). Trimming left V 2 bases short and J 3 bases short, with 16 bases between. CDR1 is LNHDA, CDR2 SQIVND, per germline (reference sequence). The CDR3 runs 16 residues. CDR3 DNA: TGTGCCAGTAGTATAAGGCAGTCTTGGGGCGACTATGGCTACACCTTC. Protein sequence: CASSIRQSWGDYGYTF. Full variable domain (outside the CDR3, taken from reference TRBV19 and TRBJ1-2): DGGITQSPKYLFRKEGQNVTLSCEQNLNHDAMYWYRQDPGQGLRLIYYSQIVNDFQKGDIAEGYSVSREKKESFPLTVTSAQKNPTAFYLCASSIRQSWGDYGYTFGSGTRLTVV.

This sequence joins TRBV20-1 and TRBJ1-2; 8 bases are a match to TRBD1. Trimming took 5 bases from V and 7 from J; bases not matched to a gene: 3. CDR1 and CDR2 from the germline V gene are DFQATT and SNEGSKA (reference sequence). CDR3 size: 11 residues. CDR3 in amino acids: CSARQGPGYTF. DNA of the CDR3: TGCAGTGCTCGACAGGGGCCTGGCTACACCTTC.

The CDR3 loop reads CASRGTSAYNEQFF. For the CDR3, the DNA is TGCGCCAGCAGGGGGACTAGCGCTTACAATGAGCAGTTCTTC. J is TRBJ2-1 and V is TRBV5-1, with 10 bases lining up with TRBD2. Germline-derived CDR1 and CDR2 are SGHRS and YFSETQ. This CDR3 spans 14 amino acids. Trimming cost V 5 bases and J 4 bases; bases outside gene matches: 3. Variable domain in full (rest from reference TRBV5-1 and TRBJ2-1): KAGVTQTPRYLIKTRGQQVTLSCSPISGHRSVSWYQQTPGQGLQFLFEYFSETQRNKGNFPGRFSGRQFSNSRSEMNVSTLELGDSALYLCASRGTSAYNEQFFGPGTRLTVL.

This chain's CDR3 is CSVDLSEYGYTF. Here the CDR3 DNA reads TGCAGCGTGGACCTTTCGGAATATGGCTACACCTTC. The V and J genes are TRBV29-1 and TRBJ1-2; no clear D. CDR3 length: 12 amino acids. Germline CDR1 is SQVTM and CDR2 is ANQGSEA. Trimming took 6 bases from V and 5 from J, leaving 13 bases between them.